This T cell receptor (beta chain) stems from a study of cytomegalovirus exposure and HLA in healthy donors. 60 Vbeta and 13 Jbeta primers were used in PCR. Using immunoSEQ multiplex PCR, the repertoire was profiled, and TCRdb retains in-frame clones only, with some absent. The sample has under 200,000 clones, approximately 80% seen once. The V gene end was trimmed by 5 bases and the J gene end by 7 bases; junction bases not matched to a gene: 3. Germline V lookup: CDR1 LNHDA, CDR2 SQIVND (reference sequence). The CDR3 length is 13 residues. The sequencing sample was made of PBMCs. This chain uses TRBV19 with TRBJ1-5; 9 bases are shared with TRBD1. This sequence originates from a male donor in good health and CMV-seropositive. CDR3 DNA: TGTGCCAGTAGTGATACAGGGGGCCAGCCCCAGCATTTT. This translates into CASSDTGGQPQHF.